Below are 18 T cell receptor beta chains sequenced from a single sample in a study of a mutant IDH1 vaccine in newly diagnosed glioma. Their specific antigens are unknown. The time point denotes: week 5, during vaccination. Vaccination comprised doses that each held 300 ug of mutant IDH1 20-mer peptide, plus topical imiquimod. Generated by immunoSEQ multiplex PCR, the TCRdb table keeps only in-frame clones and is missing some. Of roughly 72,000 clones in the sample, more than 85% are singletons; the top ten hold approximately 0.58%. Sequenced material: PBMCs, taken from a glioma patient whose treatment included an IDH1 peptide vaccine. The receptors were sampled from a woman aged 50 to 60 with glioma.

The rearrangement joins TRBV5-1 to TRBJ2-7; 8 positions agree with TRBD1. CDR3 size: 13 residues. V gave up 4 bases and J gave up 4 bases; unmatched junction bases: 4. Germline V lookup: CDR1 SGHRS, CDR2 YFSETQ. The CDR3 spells CASSEDRVYEQYF. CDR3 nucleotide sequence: TGCGCCAGCAGCGAGGACAGGGTTTACGAGCAGTACTTC.

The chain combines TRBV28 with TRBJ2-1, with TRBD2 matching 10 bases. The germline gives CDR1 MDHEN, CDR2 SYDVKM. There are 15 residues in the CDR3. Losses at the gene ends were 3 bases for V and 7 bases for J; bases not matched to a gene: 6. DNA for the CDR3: TGTGCCAGCAGTTTCGCCCTAGCGGGAGTTAATGAGCAGTTCTTC. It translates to CASSFALAGVNEQFF.

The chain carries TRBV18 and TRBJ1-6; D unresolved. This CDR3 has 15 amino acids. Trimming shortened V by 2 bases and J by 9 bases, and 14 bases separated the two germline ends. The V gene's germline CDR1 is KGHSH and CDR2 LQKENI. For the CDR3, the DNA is TGTGCCAGCTCACCATCATTTGGTTTAGGTTCACCCCTCCACTTT. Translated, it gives CASSPSFGLGSPLHF.

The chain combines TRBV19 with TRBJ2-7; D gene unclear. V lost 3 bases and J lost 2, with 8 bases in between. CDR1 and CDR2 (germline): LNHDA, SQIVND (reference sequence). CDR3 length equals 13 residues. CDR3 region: CASSIGHTYEQYF. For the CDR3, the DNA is TGTGCCAGTAGTATTGGTCACACCTACGAGCAGTACTTC.

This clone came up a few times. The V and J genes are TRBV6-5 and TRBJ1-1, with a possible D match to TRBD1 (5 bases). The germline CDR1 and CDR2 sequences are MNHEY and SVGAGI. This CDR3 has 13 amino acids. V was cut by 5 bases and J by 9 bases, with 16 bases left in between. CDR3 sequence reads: CASSATRDVQAFF. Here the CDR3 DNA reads TGTGCCAGCAGTGCAACCCGGGACGTACAAGCTTTCTTT.

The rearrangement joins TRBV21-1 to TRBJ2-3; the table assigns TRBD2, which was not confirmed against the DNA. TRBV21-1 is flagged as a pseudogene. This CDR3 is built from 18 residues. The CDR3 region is CASSDRTSGRANGDTQYF. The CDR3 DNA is TGTGCCAGCAGCGATCGGACTAGCGGGAGGGCCAACGGAGATACGCAGTATTTT.

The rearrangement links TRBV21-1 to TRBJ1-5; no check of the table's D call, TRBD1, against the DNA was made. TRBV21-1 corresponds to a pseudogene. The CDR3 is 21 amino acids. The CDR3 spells CASSPFLPGQGPPYSNQPQHF. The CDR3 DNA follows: TGTGCCAGCAGCCCTTTTTTACCGGGACAGGGGCCGCCGTATAGCAATCAGCCCCAGCATTTT.

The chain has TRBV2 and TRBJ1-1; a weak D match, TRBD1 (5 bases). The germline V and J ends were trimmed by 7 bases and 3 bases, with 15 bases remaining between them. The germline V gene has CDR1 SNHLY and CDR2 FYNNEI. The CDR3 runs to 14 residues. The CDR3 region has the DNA TGTGCCAGCAAGACGGCAGGGTGGGACACTGAAGCTTTCTTT. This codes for CASKTAGWDTEAFF. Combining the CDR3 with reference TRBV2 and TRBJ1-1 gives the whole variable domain EPEVTQTPSHQVTQMGQEVILRCVPISNHLYFYWYRQILGQKVEFLVSFYNNEISEKSEIFDDQFSVERPDGSNFTLKIRSTKLEDSAMYFCASKTAGWDTEAFFGQGTRLTVV.

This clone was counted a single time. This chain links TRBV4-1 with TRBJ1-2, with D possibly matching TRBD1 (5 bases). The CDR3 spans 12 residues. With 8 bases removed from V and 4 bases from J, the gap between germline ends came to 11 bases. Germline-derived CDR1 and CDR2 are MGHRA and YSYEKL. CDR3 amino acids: CASGGPSYGYTF. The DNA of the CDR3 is TGCGCCAGCGGGGGACCCTCCTATGGCTACACCTTC.

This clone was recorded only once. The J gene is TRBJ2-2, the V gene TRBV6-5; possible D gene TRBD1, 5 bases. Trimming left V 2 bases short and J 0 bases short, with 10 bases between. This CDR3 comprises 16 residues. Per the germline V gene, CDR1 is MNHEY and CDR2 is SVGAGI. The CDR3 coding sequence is TGTGCCAGCAGTTACCAGGGCTTATCGAACACCGGGGAGCTGTTTTTT. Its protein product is CASSYQGLSNTGELFF.

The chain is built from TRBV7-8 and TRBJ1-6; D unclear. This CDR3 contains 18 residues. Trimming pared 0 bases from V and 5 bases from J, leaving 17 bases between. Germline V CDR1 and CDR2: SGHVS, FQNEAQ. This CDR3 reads CASSLAPWRGSDNSPLHF. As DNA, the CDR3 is TGTGCCAGCAGCTTAGCGCCATGGCGGGGAAGCGATAATTCACCCCTCCACTTT.

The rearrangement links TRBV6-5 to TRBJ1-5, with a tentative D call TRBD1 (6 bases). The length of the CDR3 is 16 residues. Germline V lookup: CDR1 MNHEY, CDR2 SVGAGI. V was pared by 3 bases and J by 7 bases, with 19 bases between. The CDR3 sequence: CASSYDPRDTWQPQHF. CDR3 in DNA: TGTGCCAGCAGTTATGACCCCCGGGACACTTGGCAGCCCCAGCATTTT.

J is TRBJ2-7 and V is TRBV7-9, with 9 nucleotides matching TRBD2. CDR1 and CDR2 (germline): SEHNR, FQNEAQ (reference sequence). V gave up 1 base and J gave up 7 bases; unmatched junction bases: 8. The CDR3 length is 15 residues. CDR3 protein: CASSLVAGVLGEQYF. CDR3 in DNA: TGTGCCAGCAGCTTAGTAGCGGGAGTACTAGGAGAGCAGTACTTC.

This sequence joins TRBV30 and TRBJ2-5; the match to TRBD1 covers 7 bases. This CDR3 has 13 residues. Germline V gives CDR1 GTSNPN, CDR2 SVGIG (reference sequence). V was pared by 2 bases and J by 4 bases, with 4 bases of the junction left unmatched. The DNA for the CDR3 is TGTGCCTGGAGTAGCGACAGGGCAGAGACCCAGTACTTC. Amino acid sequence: CAWSSDRAETQYF.

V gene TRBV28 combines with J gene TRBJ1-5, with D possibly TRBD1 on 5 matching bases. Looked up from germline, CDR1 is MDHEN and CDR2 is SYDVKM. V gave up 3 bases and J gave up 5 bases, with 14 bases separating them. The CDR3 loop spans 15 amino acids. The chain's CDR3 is CASSFLGAGDQPQHF. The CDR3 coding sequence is TGTGCCAGCAGTTTTTTAGGGGCGGGAGATCAGCCCCAGCATTTT.

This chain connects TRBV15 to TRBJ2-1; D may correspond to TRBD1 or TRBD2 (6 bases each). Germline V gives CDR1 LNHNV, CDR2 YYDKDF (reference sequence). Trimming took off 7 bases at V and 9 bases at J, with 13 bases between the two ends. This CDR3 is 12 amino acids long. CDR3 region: CATIKGGSEQFF. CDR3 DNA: TGTGCCACCATAAAGGGGGGTAGTGAGCAGTTCTTC.

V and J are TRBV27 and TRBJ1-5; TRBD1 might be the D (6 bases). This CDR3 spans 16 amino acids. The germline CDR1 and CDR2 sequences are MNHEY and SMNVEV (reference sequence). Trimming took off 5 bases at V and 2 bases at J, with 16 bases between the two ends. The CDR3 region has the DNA TGTGCCAGCAGTCCCTCCCCGGGGGCGGGCAATCAGCCCCAGCATTTT. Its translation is CASSPSPGAGNQPQHF.

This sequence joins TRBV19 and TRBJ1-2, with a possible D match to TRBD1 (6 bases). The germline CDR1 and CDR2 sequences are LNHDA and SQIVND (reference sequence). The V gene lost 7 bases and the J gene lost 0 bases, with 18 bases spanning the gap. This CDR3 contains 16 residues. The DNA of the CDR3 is TGTGCCAGTACCCTTCAGGGGCAGAGACCTAACTATGGCTACACCTTC. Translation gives CASTLQGQRPNYGYTF.